Listed below are T cell receptor beta chains from one sample, sequenced in a study of blood T cell repertoires in COVID-19. This table comes from immunoSEQ multiplex PCR, and its TCRdb copy is limited to in-frame clones, with some not included. The repertoire includes 150,000 to 200,000 clones, 75% to 85% of them detected once, and around 3.2% sits in the top ten. The sequenced sample was PBMCs or T cells enriched from blood (not recorded which). These receptor sequences come from a woman in her fifties or sixties who had recovered from COVID-19. Each CDR3 is given with its conserved first and last residue. The D gene is left open where the match is weak. Clone size, where shown, is once, few, many, or a class for clones that have expanded.

d_call j_call v_call clone_size cdr3_nt cdr3_aa
TRBD1 TRBJ2-1 TRBV18 . TGTGCCAGCTCACGGGACAGGGGCGATGAGCAGTTCTTC CASSRDRGDEQFF
. TRBJ1-1 TRBV5-1 . TGCGCCAGCAGCTTGCCAGGGATGTATGACACTGAAGCTTTCTTT CASSLPGMYDTEAFF
TRBD2 TRBJ2-7 TRBV7-9 . TGTGCCAGCAGCTTAGGTCTAACTAGCGGGGGGACCTACGAGCAGTACTTC CASSLGLTSGGTYEQYF
TRBD2 TRBJ2-3 TRBV11-2 . TGTGCCAGCAGCTTAGACCCTCCAGCGGGGGGGCTTGGAGATACGCAGTATTTT CASSLDPPAGGLGDTQYF
. TRBJ1-6 TRBV4-1 . TGCGCCAGCTCCCGGGCAGGGGCGAATAATTCACCCCTCCACTTT CASSRAGANNSPLHF
TRBD2 TRBJ2-1 TRBV3-1/TRBV3-2 few TGTGCCAGCAGCCATACTAGCGATTCCTACAATGAGCAGTTCTTC CASSHTSDSYNEQFF
TRBD1 TRBJ2-2 TRBV19 . TGTGCCAGTAGTGCAGGGACAGGGTACACCGGGGAGCTGTTTTTT CASSAGTGYTGELFF
TRBD1 TRBJ2-3 TRBV11-2 . TGTGCCAGCAGCCTTAGATTCCAGGCCGACAGGGGGCAGGCAGATACGCAGTATTTT CASSLRFQADRGQADTQYF
. TRBJ2-3 TRBV7-8 . TGTGCCAGCAGCTTAAGGCAGGGGAGCACAGATACGCAGTATTTT CASSLRQGSTDTQYF
. TRBJ2-3 TRBV5-1 . TGCGCCAGCAGCTTGGAGTCCAGGGCGGCGCAGTATTTT CASSLESRAAQYF
. TRBJ2-4 TRBV12-2 . TGTGCAAGTCGCTCGCCAACGGAGGGCGACACCTCATCCAAAAACATTCAGTACTTC CASRSPTEGDTSSKNIQYF
. TRBJ2-2 TRBV4-1 many TGCGCCAGCAGACCGCCAGCCGGGGAGCTGTTTTTT CASRPPAGELFF
. TRBJ2-7 TRBV5-6 few TGTGCCAGCAGCTTGGACCCAGGGTTTACCAGCTACGAGCAGTACTTC CASSLDPGFTSYEQYF
. TRBJ2-3 TRBV6-5 . TGTGCCAGCAGTTACTCCCAGGGCATCGGGACAGATACGCAGTATTTT CASSYSQGIGTDTQYF
. TRBJ1-2 TRBV29-1 . TGCAGCGTTGAGGGGGCGTATAACTATGGCTACACCTTC CSVEGAYNYGYTF